A selection of T cell receptor beta chains follows, all from one sample in a study of T cells after yellow fever vaccination. One entry per CDR3 protein results from TCRdb running MiXCR on the 5' RACE reads. The sample yields 250,000 or so distinct CDR3 sequences, about 3.9% seen once. The material sequenced was PBMCs, taken 15 days after the yellow fever booster vaccination. The origin of the receptors is a man aged 18-30 years who received the YFV17D yellow fever vaccine. The CDR3 runs from the conserved cysteine through the conserved F or W. The D gene is left open where the match is weak. Part of the rows lack a size; the others show once, few, many or a class for expanded clones.

TRBJ2-1,many,TRBV7-2,TRBD1,CASNDRASYNEQFF,TGTGCCAGCAACGACAGGGCGAGCTACAATGAGCAGTTCTTC
TRBJ2-3,many,TRBV6-5,.,CASRDRDGSTDTQYF,TGTGCCAGCAGAGACCGGGACGGAAGCACAGATACGCAGTATTTT
TRBJ1-1,many,TRBV5-1,.,CASSLPGAGWAFF,TGCGCCAGCAGCCTCCCAGGGGCTGGGTGGGCTTTCTTT
TRBJ1-2,.,TRBV6-5,.,CASSYSSSGSGGASYGYTF,TGTGCCAGCAGTTACTCGTCCTCCGGGAGCGGGGGCGCGAGTTATGGCTACACCTTC
TRBJ2-1,many,TRBV27,TRBD2,CASSIGTSYVEQFF,TGTGCCAGCAGTATCGGGACTAGCTATGTTGAGCAGTTCTTC
TRBJ2-1,many,TRBV5-1,.,CASSVDSLSSYNEQFF,TGCGCCAGCAGCGTGGACTCCCTAAGCTCCTACAATGAGCAGTTCTTC
TRBJ2-7,.,TRBV19,TRBD2,CASSTPGEGYEQYF,TGTGCCAGTAGTACCCCCGGGGAGGGCTACGAGCAGTACTTC
TRBJ1-2,many,TRBV7-9,.,CASSIPGQVNYGYTF,TGTGCCAGCAGCATCCCGGGACAAGTTAACTATGGCTACACCTTC
TRBJ2-3,many,TRBV12-3/TRBV12-4,TRBD2,CASTASGTDTQYF,TGTGCCAGCACTGCTAGCGGGACAGATACGCAGTATTTT
TRBJ2-3,many,TRBV27,.,CASSFGSHPGTSTDTQYF,TGTGCCAGCAGTTTTGGGTCTCATCCAGGGACCAGCACAGATACGCAGTATTTT
TRBJ1-5,many,TRBV20-1,.,CSARDGGNQPQHF,TGCAGTGCTAGAGATGGGGGCAATCAGCCCCAGCATTTT
TRBJ2-3,many,TRBV20-1,.,CSATMSTDTQYF,TGCAGTGCTACTATGAGCACAGATACGCAGTATTTT
TRBJ2-1,few,TRBV20-1,TRBD2,CSAESSGGGAYNEQFF,TGCAGTGCTGAAAGTAGCGGCGGGGGGGCCTACAATGAGCAGTTCTTC
TRBJ1-3,many,TRBV10-3,.,CAISEAPFSGNTIYF,TGTGCCATCAGTGAGGCCCCTTTTTCTGGAAACACCATATATTTT
TRBJ2-1,many,TRBV28,.,CASVGGMALKWGEQFF,TGTGCCAGCGTGGGAGGTATGGCCCTCAAGTGGGGTGAGCAGTTCTTC
TRBJ1-2,many,TRBV12-3/TRBV12-4,.,CASSFRDRILYGYTF,TGTGCCAGCAGTTTCCGGGACCGGATCCTCTATGGCTACACCTTC
TRBJ2-5,.,TRBV27,.,CASSQSPRPTETQYF,TGTGCCAGCAGCCAAAGTCCCCGTCCGACGGAGACCCAGTACTTC
TRBJ1-5,many,TRBV6-2/TRBV6-3,TRBD1,CASSPGTGSYEAQHF,TGTGCCAGCAGTCCCGGGACAGGGTCATATGAGGCCCAGCATTTT
TRBJ2-1,many,TRBV5-6,.,CASTPRQGHVDNEQFF,TGTGCCAGCACCCCGCGGCAGGGCCACGTAGACAATGAGCAGTTCTTC
TRBJ2-5,many,TRBV5-1,.,CASSLGPEETQYF,TGCGCCAGCAGCTTGGGGCCAGAAGAGACCCAGTACTTC
TRBJ1-3,many,TRBV7-2,.,CASSLRRYGNTIYF,TGTGCCAGCAGCTTAAGACGCTATGGAAACACCATATATTTT
TRBJ1-4,many,TRBV29-1,TRBD1,CSVGGGQGNEKLFF,TGCAGCGTCGGAGGGGGACAGGGAAATGAAAAACTGTTTTTT
TRBJ2-3,many,TRBV12-3/TRBV12-4,TRBD1,CASTKGQGDTQYF,TGTGCCAGCACCAAGGGACAGGGGGATACGCAGTATTTT
TRBJ2-3,few,TRBV5-1,.,CASSLPTISLTDTQYF,TGCGCCAGCAGCTTGCCGACTATCTCGCTTACAGATACGCAGTATTTT
TRBJ1-3,.,TRBV7-2,.,CASSPTASSGNTIYF,TGTGCCAGCAGCCCGACAGCGAGCTCTGGAAACACCATATATTTT
TRBJ2-1,many,TRBV5-4,.,CASSFGGETNEQFF,TGTGCCAGCAGCTTCGGCGGGGAAACCAATGAGCAGTTCTTC
TRBJ1-1,many,TRBV12-3/TRBV12-4,.,CASSHTDNTEAFF,TGTGCCAGCAGTCATACGGACAACACTGAAGCTTTCTTT
TRBJ2-4,many,TRBV7-9,TRBD1,CASTDRGIAKNIQYF,TGTGCCAGCACCGACAGGGGTATAGCCAAAAACATTCAGTACTTC
TRBJ2-2,many,TRBV9,.,CASRTANTGELFF,TGTGCCAGCCGGACGGCGAACACCGGGGAGCTGTTTTTT
TRBJ1-4,many,TRBV12-3/TRBV12-4,TRBD1,CASSSGQPREKLFF,TGTGCCAGCAGCTCGGGACAGCCGCGAGAAAAACTGTTTTTT
TRBJ1-5,few,TRBV20-1,TRBD1,CSVIQGSRGFGNQPQHF,TGCAGTGTCATACAGGGGTCTCGGGGTTTTGGCAATCAGCCCCAGCATTTT
TRBJ1-3,few,TRBV10-3,.,CATGPSGNTIYF,TGTGCCACCGGGCCTTCTGGAAACACCATATATTTT
TRBJ2-3,many,TRBV20-1,.,CSARGGPTDTQYF,TGCAGTGCTAGAGGCGGGCCTACAGATACGCAGTATTTT
TRBJ2-7,many,TRBV12-3/TRBV12-4,TRBD2,CATRSSGTSGEQYF,TGTGCCACCCGAAGTTCCGGGACTAGCGGAGAGCAGTACTTC
TRBJ2-2,few,TRBV12-3/TRBV12-4,.,CASSLARRSGELFF,TGTGCCAGCAGTTTAGCGAGGCGCTCCGGGGAGCTGTTTTTT
TRBJ1-1,many,TRBV2,.,CASRYGITEAFF,TGTGCCAGCCGATACGGGATCACTGAAGCTTTCTTT
TRBJ1-2,many,TRBV20-1,.,CSARVENYGYTF,TGCAGTGCTAGAGTGGAGAACTATGGCTACACCTTC
TRBJ1-1,many,TRBV7-6,.,CASSLATGGTEAFF,TGTGCCAGCAGCTTAGCCACGGGGGGAACTGAAGCTTTCTTT
TRBJ2-1,many,TRBV6-1,TRBD1,CASSGKPGQGSVEQFF,TGTGCCAGCAGTGGGAAACCGGGACAGGGGTCGGTGGAGCAGTTCTTC
TRBJ1-2,many,TRBV20-1,.,CSAPKAGVRVYGYTF,TGCAGTGCCCCGAAGGCCGGGGTGCGCGTCTATGGCTACACCTTC
TRBJ2-2,many,TRBV5-1,.,CASSLDGAGELFF,TGCGCCAGCAGCTTGGACGGGGCCGGGGAGCTGTTTTTT
TRBJ1-1,many,TRBV5-6,.,CASSLYAEAFF,TGTGCCAGCAGCTTATACGCTGAAGCTTTCTTT
TRBJ1-1,many,TRBV4-3,.,CASSQTGNLNTEAFF,TGCGCCAGCAGCCAAACAGGAAACCTGAACACTGAAGCTTTCTTT
TRBJ1-4,many,TRBV5-1,.,CASSDWHQGKEKLFF,TGCGCCAGCAGCGACTGGCACCAAGGAAAGGAAAAACTGTTTTTT
TRBJ2-7,many,TRBV5-4,TRBD1,CASSSGTGSNEQYF,TGTGCCAGCAGCTCGGGGACAGGGTCCAACGAGCAGTACTTC
TRBJ2-5,many,TRBV7-2,.,CASSLKVTQYF,TGTGCCAGCAGCCTAAAGGTGACCCAGTACTTC
TRBJ2-1,many,TRBV10-3,.,CAISEPGPQVF,TGTGCCATCAGTGAACCGGGACCCCAGGTCTTC
TRBJ2-2,many,TRBV11-2,.,CASSPRAHANTGELFF,TGTGCCAGCAGCCCTCGGGCCCACGCGAACACCGGGGAGCTGTTTTTT
TRBJ2-7,many,TRBV13,.,CASSLTPYSYEQYF,TGTGCCAGCAGCTTAACCCCATACTCCTACGAGCAGTACTTC
TRBJ2-2,many,TRBV3-1,.,CASSQAGTGELFF,TGTGCCAGCAGCCAAGCAGGCACCGGGGAGCTGTTTTTT
TRBJ2-7,many,TRBV5-1,.,CASSTTGLSSYEQYF,TGCGCCAGCAGCACCACCGGACTAAGCTCCTACGAGCAGTACTTC